These T cell receptor beta chains were read from a single sample in a study of vaccination and CD4 T cells after COVID-19. From the PCR reads, TCRdb called clonotypes with MiXCR, one entry per CDR3 protein. The repertoire consists of roughly 15,000 distinct CDR3 sequences, with 50% to 55% occurring once and the leading ten covering about an eighth. Which antigens these TCRs recognize remains unknown. The sequenced sample was CD4+ T cells from blood, cultured in vitro. The receptors come from a human donor who had recovered from COVID-19. Both conserved end residues are part of each CDR3. A D gene is named only where the DNA matches it firmly. Clone size is given for some rows only: seen once, a few or many times, or a class if the clone is expanded.

v_call: TRBV20-1
j_call: TRBJ1-2
d_call: NA
clone_size: few
cdr3_nt: TGCAGTGCTAGAGAGAGGGCCAGGTTTTCCGGCTACACCTTC
cdr3_aa: CSARERARFSGYTF

v_call: TRBV19
j_call: TRBJ1-6
d_call: NA
clone_size: NA
cdr3_nt: TGTGCCAGTAGTATGTCGGGGGACGTTTCAAATTCACCCCTCCACTTT
cdr3_aa: CASSMSGDVSNSPLHF

v_call: TRBV11-2
j_call: TRBJ2-3
d_call: TRBD2
clone_size: NA
cdr3_nt: TGTGCCAGCAGCCGGGGGACTAGCGGTTACCAGGATACGCAGTATTTT
cdr3_aa: CASSRGTSGYQDTQYF

v_call: TRBV11-3
j_call: TRBJ1-2
d_call: NA
clone_size: few
cdr3_nt: TGTGCCAGCAGCTTAGAGGGTAGGGCCGCGACGGGCTACACCTTC
cdr3_aa: CASSLEGRAATGYTF

v_call: TRBV6-4
j_call: TRBJ1-2
d_call: NA
clone_size: few
cdr3_nt: TGTGCCAGCAGTGAATTCAATCCTGGCTACACCTTC
cdr3_aa: CASSEFNPGYTF

v_call: TRBV6-1
j_call: TRBJ1-2
d_call: NA
clone_size: NA
cdr3_nt: TGTGCCAGCAGTGAAGTGTGGGGGAGCTATGGCTACACCTTC
cdr3_aa: CASSEVWGSYGYTF

v_call: TRBV28
j_call: TRBJ1-4
d_call: NA
clone_size: NA
cdr3_nt: TGTGCCAGCAGTTTACTAGGACCCCGTGGTGAAAAACTGTTTTTT
cdr3_aa: CASSLLGPRGEKLFF

v_call: TRBV7-2
j_call: TRBJ1-2
d_call: NA
clone_size: NA
cdr3_nt: TGTGCCAGCAGCCCCCAAGGGTATGGCTACACCTTC
cdr3_aa: CASSPQGYGYTF

v_call: TRBV7-2
j_call: TRBJ1-1
d_call: NA
clone_size: NA
cdr3_nt: TGTGCCAGCAGCCAAGAAATATGGGACCGCTCGTCCTTT
cdr3_aa: CASSQEIWDRSSF

v_call: TRBV7-3
j_call: TRBJ2-5
d_call: NA
clone_size: NA
cdr3_nt: TGTGCCAGCAGCTTCACTGGGGGGGCGCAAGAGACCCAGTACTTC
cdr3_aa: CASSFTGGAQETQYF

v_call: TRBV28
j_call: TRBJ1-2
d_call: NA
clone_size: NA
cdr3_nt: TGTGCCAGCAGCCCCGGGCCCTACCCCTGGTATGGCTACACCTTC
cdr3_aa: CASSPGPYPWYGYTF

v_call: TRBV7-2
j_call: TRBJ2-3
d_call: NA
clone_size: NA
cdr3_nt: TGTGCCAGCAGCCCCCCTCCGGCCGATACGCAGTATTTT
cdr3_aa: CASSPPPADTQYF

v_call: TRBV7-2
j_call: TRBJ2-7
d_call: NA
clone_size: NA
cdr3_nt: TGTGCCAGCAGCTTAGTACAGGTGGGGGGAACCCGCCACGAGCAGTACTTC
cdr3_aa: CASSLVQVGGTRHEQYF

v_call: TRBV12-3/TRBV12-4
j_call: TRBJ2-3
d_call: NA
clone_size: NA
cdr3_nt: TGTGCCAGCAGTCCCCACCTAGGACGGGTAGTGGGAACAGATACGCAGTATTTT
cdr3_aa: CASSPHLGRVVGTDTQYF

v_call: TRBV6-1
j_call: TRBJ2-3
d_call: NA
clone_size: NA
cdr3_nt: TGTGCCAGCAGTGAACTGAGCAGCCGCACAGATACGCAGTATTTT
cdr3_aa: CASSELSSRTDTQYF

v_call: TRBV19
j_call: TRBJ2-5
d_call: TRBD2
clone_size: NA
cdr3_nt: TGTGCCAGTAGTATGGGGAACGCGGGAGGATGGGAGACCCAGTACTTC
cdr3_aa: CASSMGNAGGWETQYF

v_call: TRBV20-1
j_call: TRBJ1-6
d_call: NA
clone_size: few
cdr3_nt: TGCAGTGCTAGAGATCTTAATTCACCCCTCCACTTT
cdr3_aa: CSARDLNSPLHF

v_call: TRBV9
j_call: TRBJ2-2
d_call: NA
clone_size: NA
cdr3_nt: TGTGCCAGCAGCGTAGCCCCAAGTGGCACCGGGGAGCTGTTTTTT
cdr3_aa: CASSVAPSGTGELFF

v_call: TRBV10-3
j_call: TRBJ2-7
d_call: NA
clone_size: NA
cdr3_nt: TGTGCCATCAGTGAGTCGGGCGGCACCTACGAGCAGTACTTC
cdr3_aa: CAISESGGTYEQYF

v_call: TRBV9
j_call: TRBJ1-2
d_call: TRBD1
clone_size: once
cdr3_nt: TGTGCCAGCAGCCCGGACAGGCACTATGGCTACACCTTC
cdr3_aa: CASSPDRHYGYTF

v_call: TRBV5-6
j_call: TRBJ2-7
d_call: TRBD1
clone_size: NA
cdr3_nt: TGTGCCAGCAGCTCCCTTGACAGGGAGTTCCACGAGCAGTACTTC
cdr3_aa: CASSSLDREFHEQYF

v_call: TRBV20-1
j_call: TRBJ1-1
d_call: NA
clone_size: NA
cdr3_nt: TGCAGTGCTAGTCGGGGGTGGGACACTGAAGCTTTCTTT
cdr3_aa: CSASRGWDTEAFF

v_call: TRBV2
j_call: TRBJ2-7
d_call: TRBD1
clone_size: NA
cdr3_nt: TGTGCCAGCAGGTCAACAATCTACAGGGGCCGATCCTACGAGCAGTACTTC
cdr3_aa: CASRSTIYRGRSYEQYF

v_call: TRBV6-1
j_call: TRBJ2-2
d_call: NA
clone_size: few
cdr3_nt: TGTGCCAGCAAGTCCCTCGGGCAGAACACCGGGGAGCTGTTTTTT
cdr3_aa: CASKSLGQNTGELFF

v_call: TRBV19
j_call: TRBJ2-2
d_call: NA
clone_size: few
cdr3_nt: TGTGCCAGTAGTATAGCAGGCACAGCGAACACCGGGGAGCTGTTTTTT
cdr3_aa: CASSIAGTANTGELFF

v_call: TRBV6-1
j_call: TRBJ2-1
d_call: NA
clone_size: NA
cdr3_nt: TGTGCCAGCAGAGGGGATGTTTCCTACAATGAGCAGTTCTTC
cdr3_aa: CASRGDVSYNEQFF

v_call: TRBV23-1
j_call: TRBJ2-7
d_call: NA
clone_size: NA
cdr3_nt: TGCGCCAGCAGTCAACCATGGGCCGGGGATACCCCGGCAGCCTACGAGCAGTACTTC
cdr3_aa: CASSQPWAGDTPAAYEQYF

v_call: TRBV27
j_call: TRBJ2-7
d_call: NA
clone_size: NA
cdr3_nt: TGTGCCAGCAGTTCTCGACAGAGGGCTATGTACGAGCAGTACTTC
cdr3_aa: CASSSRQRAMYEQYF

v_call: TRBV7-8
j_call: TRBJ1-1
d_call: TRBD1
clone_size: NA
cdr3_nt: TGTGCCAGCAGCTTAGCGTCGACAGGGGGATGGAACACTGAAGCTTTCTTT
cdr3_aa: CASSLASTGGWNTEAFF

v_call: TRBV20-1
j_call: TRBJ1-4
d_call: NA
clone_size: NA
cdr3_nt: TGCAGTGCTAGAGGGGACGAAAAACTGTTTTTT
cdr3_aa: CSARGDEKLFF

v_call: TRBV19
j_call: TRBJ2-1
d_call: NA
clone_size: NA
cdr3_nt: TGTGCCAGTAGTATGGAAAAAGACAGTTACAATGAGCAGTTCTTC
cdr3_aa: CASSMEKDSYNEQFF

v_call: TRBV19
j_call: TRBJ1-3
d_call: TRBD1
clone_size: once
cdr3_nt: TGTGCCAGTACCCCAGGGGGATCAGGAAACACCATATATTTT
cdr3_aa: CASTPGGSGNTIYF

v_call: TRBV5-4
j_call: TRBJ1-2
d_call: NA
clone_size: few
cdr3_nt: TGTGCCAGCAGCTTAGCAAGTACGGTGGGGTTTACCTTC
cdr3_aa: CASSLASTVGFTF

v_call: TRBV27
j_call: TRBJ2-7
d_call: NA
clone_size: NA
cdr3_nt: TGTGCCAGCAGTCCCACCTGGGCTCACTACGAGCAGTACTTC
cdr3_aa: CASSPTWAHYEQYF

v_call: TRBV20-1
j_call: TRBJ1-1
d_call: NA
clone_size: NA
cdr3_nt: TGCAGTGCCGTTGGGGGCGCAGGGTTGAACACTGAAGCTTTCTTT
cdr3_aa: CSAVGGAGLNTEAFF

v_call: TRBV7-2
j_call: TRBJ2-3
d_call: NA
clone_size: NA
cdr3_nt: TGTGCCAGCAGCTTAATCGGGAGCACAGATACGCAGTATTTT
cdr3_aa: CASSLIGSTDTQYF

v_call: TRBV7-6
j_call: TRBJ2-1
d_call: TRBD2
clone_size: NA
cdr3_nt: TGTGCCAGCAGCTCCATGGGAGCGGGGGGAACCTACAATGAGCAGTTCTTC
cdr3_aa: CASSSMGAGGTYNEQFF

v_call: TRBV19
j_call: TRBJ1-5
d_call: NA
clone_size: once
cdr3_nt: TGTGCCAGTAGTATAAAGTGGCCCGTTAGCAATCAGCCCCAGCATTTT
cdr3_aa: CASSIKWPVSNQPQHF

v_call: TRBV7-3
j_call: TRBJ1-1
d_call: TRBD1
clone_size: NA
cdr3_nt: TGTGCCAGCAGCTTAGAGGGGGCGAACACTGAAGCTTTCTTT
cdr3_aa: CASSLEGANTEAFF

v_call: TRBV5-4
j_call: TRBJ2-6
d_call: TRBD1
clone_size: NA
cdr3_nt: TGTGCCAGCAGCTCGGGGACAGGGCCTCCGCCCTCTGGGGCCAACGTCCTGACTTTC
cdr3_aa: CASSSGTGPPPSGANVLTF

v_call: TRBV7-8
j_call: TRBJ1-1
d_call: NA
clone_size: NA
cdr3_nt: TGTGCCAGCAGCTTAGGAACAGGGAATAAGGAAGCTTTCTTT
cdr3_aa: CASSLGTGNKEAFF

v_call: TRBV6-1
j_call: TRBJ1-2
d_call: TRBD1
clone_size: few
cdr3_nt: TGTGCCAGCAGCCGACAGGGGCGATACGGCTATGGCTACACCTTC
cdr3_aa: CASSRQGRYGYGYTF

v_call: TRBV21-1
j_call: TRBJ1-5
d_call: NA
clone_size: few
cdr3_nt: TGTGCCAGCAGCATCAGGGACGGGCGGAATCAGCCCCAGCATTTT
cdr3_aa: CASSIRDGRNQPQHF

v_call: TRBV7-3
j_call: TRBJ2-2
d_call: NA
clone_size: NA
cdr3_nt: TGTGCCAGCAGCCCCGCCTCCCGTCCAGGGAGGCGTATAACCGGGGAGCTGTTTTTT
cdr3_aa: CASSPASRPGRRITGELFF

v_call: TRBV7-7
j_call: TRBJ2-7
d_call: TRBD1
clone_size: few
cdr3_nt: TGTGCTAGCAGCTTACCCCCCGACAGGGTTGAGGGGGAGCAGTACTTC
cdr3_aa: CASSLPPDRVEGEQYF

v_call: TRBV27
j_call: TRBJ1-2
d_call: NA
clone_size: NA
cdr3_nt: TGTGCCAGCACCGCCTCCCCACAGGGAATTCGTGGCTACACCTTC
cdr3_aa: CASTASPQGIRGYTF

v_call: TRBV10-3
j_call: TRBJ1-1
d_call: TRBD1
clone_size: NA
cdr3_nt: TGTGCCATCAGTGGTCCGGGACAGGGGCCTGAAGCTTTCTTT
cdr3_aa: CAISGPGQGPEAFF

v_call: TRBV6-1
j_call: TRBJ1-2
d_call: NA
clone_size: NA
cdr3_nt: TGTGCCAGCGGATCCGATAACTATGGCTACACCTTC
cdr3_aa: CASGSDNYGYTF

v_call: TRBV15
j_call: TRBJ1-1
d_call: NA
clone_size: few
cdr3_nt: TGTGCCACCAGCAGAGGGATCTCGAGGGAAGGGACTGAAGCTTTCTTT
cdr3_aa: CATSRGISREGTEAFF

v_call: TRBV11-2
j_call: TRBJ2-5
d_call: NA
clone_size: NA
cdr3_nt: TGTGCCAGCAGCTTAACTGTCGGAACTCAAGAGACCCAGTACTTC
cdr3_aa: CASSLTVGTQETQYF

v_call: TRBV27
j_call: TRBJ1-2
d_call: NA
clone_size: NA
cdr3_nt: TGTGCCAGCAGTCCCCATTCCGGGCCGCCCTACACCTTC
cdr3_aa: CASSPHSGPPYTF

v_call: TRBV19
j_call: TRBJ2-1
d_call: NA
clone_size: NA
cdr3_nt: TGTGCCAGTAGTTTTCGGCGGGATGAGCAGTTCTTC
cdr3_aa: CASSFRRDEQFF

v_call: TRBV2
j_call: TRBJ1-1
d_call: NA
clone_size: few
cdr3_nt: TGTGCCGGCTCGGGGGGCACCACTGAAGCTTTCTTT
cdr3_aa: CAGSGGTTEAFF